This TCR beta chain emerged from a study of OX40 agonist ivuxolimab in advanced cancers. Looking at the study overall: Participants, about 83% male, averaged around 60 years of age, ranging from about 23 to 79. The study reported partial responses in three patients: one hepatocellular carcinoma, two cutaneous melanoma.

This table comes from immunoSEQ multiplex PCR, and its TCRdb copy is limited to in-frame clones, with some not included. Of tens of thousands of clones in the sample, 90% were seen once. Study observations and caveats: At doses 0.1 to 3.0 mg/kg, CD4+ and CD8+ clones expanded.

Per the germline V gene, CDR1 is SEHNR and CDR2 is FQNEAQ (reference sequence). V was shortened by 3 bases and J by 1 base, with 9 bases between the two germline ends. The CDR3 has 14 amino acids. With regard to this clone: Its matching antigen is unknown.

The receptor was isolated from an adult with an advanced solid tumor such as melanoma, head and neck, liver or kidney cancer. The rearrangement links TRBV7-9 to TRBJ1-1, with a possible D match to TRBD1 (5 bases). Sequencing used CD4+ or CD8+ T cells sorted from blood, obtained in a trial of the OX40 agonist ivuxolimab. CDR3 nucleotides: TGTGCCAGCAGCTTTACAGGACCGAACACTGAAGCTTTCTTT. Residues: CASSFTGPNTEAFF.